What follows are 5 T cell receptor beta chains derived from one specimen sequenced in a study of vaccination effects on CD4 cells after COVID-19 (dated by TCRdb to 2022 to 2024). The ViraFEST assay stimulated PBMC with viral peptide pools and then used TCR sequencing to identify antigen-specific CD4+ T cell clonotypes by expansion. After approximately eleven days of culture, CD4+ T cells were isolated with the EasySep CD4+ T cell isolation kit. Negative nucleocapsid antibody results before and after vaccination confirmed that the healthy vaccine recipients had no prior SARS-CoV-2 infection. The library was generated by the immunoSEQ multiplex PCR assay. Imported from immuneACCESS, the table was reduced by TCRdb to in-frame sequences with V and J called. These copies leave out some clones; in studies compared against another copy, an unresolved V gene accounts for under half, and the cause of the remainder is not known. The sample table contains just under 45,000 clones; only one count was recorded for about 80% of them. The ten largest clones represent 10% to 13% of the sample.

Antigens for these TCRs are unknown. The sample consisted of CD4+ T cells from PBMCs cultured with SARS-CoV-2 spike peptides, taken before COVID-19 vaccination. The cell subset or site label for this specimen denotes: SARS-CoV-2 spike overlapping peptide pool stimulation. All receptors come from a human donor who received a COVID-19 vaccine.

The chain joins TRBV7-2 to TRBJ2-3; D tentatively reads TRBD1 or TRBD2 (5 bases each). Germline V gives CDR1 SGHTA, CDR2 FQGNSA. The CDR3 covers 17 residues. V lost 1 base and J 0 bases, leaving 14 bases between the germline ends. CDR3 sequence: CASSLGGRLTSTDTQYF. Here the CDR3 DNA reads TGTGCCAGCAGCTTAGGGGGACGTCTAACGAGCACAGATACGCAGTATTTT.

The chain has TRBV5-6 and TRBJ1-3; D remains unclear. Trimming left V 0 bases short and J 3 bases short, with 7 bases between. In germline, CDR1 is SGHDT, CDR2 YYEEEE. The length of the CDR3 is 14 residues. CDR3 sequence: CASSLVAFGNTIYF. CDR3 bases: TGTGCCAGCAGCTTGGTAGCTTTTGGAAACACCATATATTTT.

This rearrangement joins TRBV5-1 to TRBJ2-1; 13 bases align to TRBD2. V lost 4 bases to trimming and J lost 9 bases; unmatched junction nucleotides: 7. The CDR3 is 15 residues long. Germline loops: CDR1 SGHRS, CDR2 YFSETQ. The CDR3 spells CASSAGLAGVGEQFF. The CDR3 DNA follows: TGCGCCAGCAGCGCCGGACTAGCGGGGGTAGGTGAGCAGTTCTTC.

This clone was found a few times. V gene TRBV24-1 combines with J gene TRBJ2-1; D call uncertain. Trimming stripped 5 bases from V and 6 bases from J, with 10 bases between. The CDR3 contains 13 residues. Germline V gene data show CDR1 as KGHDR and CDR2 as SFDVKD. Written as DNA, the CDR3 is TGTGCCACCAGTGTAGGGCTTATCAATGAGCAGTTCTTC. Translation: CATSVGLINEQFF.

The V and J genes are TRBV5-1 and TRBJ2-2, with unresolved D. Trimming pared 0 bases from V and 3 bases from J, leaving 3 bases between. Per the germline V gene, CDR1 is SGHRS and CDR2 is YFSETQ. The CDR3 sequence is 13 residues long. CDR3 sequence: CASSLDYTGELFF. The CDR3 coding sequence is TGCGCCAGCAGCTTGGACTACACCGGGGAGCTGTTTTTT. The full variable domain, rest sourced from reference TRBV5-1 and TRBJ2-2, is KAGVTQTPRYLIKTRGQQVTLSCSPISGHRSVSWYQQTPGQGLQFLFEYFSETQRNKGNFPGRFSGRQFSNSRSEMNVSTLELGDSALYLCASSLDYTGELFFGEGSRLTVL.